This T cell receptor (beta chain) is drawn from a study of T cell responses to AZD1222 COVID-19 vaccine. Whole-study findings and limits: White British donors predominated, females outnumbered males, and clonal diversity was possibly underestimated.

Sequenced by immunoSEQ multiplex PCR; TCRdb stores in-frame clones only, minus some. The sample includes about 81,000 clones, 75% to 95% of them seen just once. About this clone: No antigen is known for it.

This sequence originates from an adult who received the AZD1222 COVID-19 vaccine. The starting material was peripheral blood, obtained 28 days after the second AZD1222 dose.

For the CDR3, the DNA is TGCAGCGTCCCTCCGTCACACGGGGCGGCAGATACGCAGTATTTT. Protein: CSVPPSHGAADTQYF. The chain combines TRBV29-1 with TRBJ2-3; D may match TRBD1 or TRBD2 (5 bases each). Germline V gene lookup returns CDR1 SQVTM and CDR2 ANQGSEA. The CDR3 has 15 amino acids. With 6 bases removed from V and 4 bases from J, the gap between germline ends came to 20 bases.